The T cell receptor (beta chain) described here comes from a study of T cell responses to AZD1222 COVID-19 vaccine. Findings and caveats of the study: Donors in the cohort were predominantly white British and more often female, and clonal diversity was possibly underestimated. Unmutated regions of variants are reportedly targeted by nearly half of spike-specific TCRs. Two AZD1222 administrations were followed by greater Spike-specific TCR breadth and depth. Seropositive status at baseline applied to only 5 to 7 AZD1222 recipients.

Germline V gene lookup returns CDR1 LNHNV and CDR2 YYDKDF (reference sequence). Trimming took off 0 bases at V and 8 bases at J, with 14 bases between the two ends. The CDR3 sequence is 15 residues long. A word on this clone: Its antigen remains unknown.

Data came from immunoSEQ multiplex PCR; TCRdb stores just in-frame clones and leaves some out. The sample consists of 100,000 or so clones, about four fifths of them appearing once. This specimen consisted of peripheral blood, obtained on day 0 of AZD1222 vaccination. The clonotype comes from an adult in good health. The chain links TRBV15 to TRBJ2-1, with D perhaps matching TRBD2 (6 bases). The CDR3 sequence is CATSRDPAGGHEQFF. In nucleotides, the CDR3 is TGTGCCACCAGCAGAGATCCAGCGGGCGGGCATGAGCAGTTCTTC.